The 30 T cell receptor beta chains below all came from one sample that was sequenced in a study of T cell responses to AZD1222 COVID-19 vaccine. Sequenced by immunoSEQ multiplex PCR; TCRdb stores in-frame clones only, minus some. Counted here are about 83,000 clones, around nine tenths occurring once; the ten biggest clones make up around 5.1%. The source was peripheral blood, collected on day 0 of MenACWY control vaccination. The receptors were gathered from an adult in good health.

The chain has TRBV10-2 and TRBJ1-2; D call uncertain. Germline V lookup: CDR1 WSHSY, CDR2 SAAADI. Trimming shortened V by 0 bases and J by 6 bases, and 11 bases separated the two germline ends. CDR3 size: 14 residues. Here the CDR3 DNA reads TGCGCCAGCAGTGAGTCGACGGCGGTGGATGGCTACACCTTC. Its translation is CASSESTAVDGYTF.

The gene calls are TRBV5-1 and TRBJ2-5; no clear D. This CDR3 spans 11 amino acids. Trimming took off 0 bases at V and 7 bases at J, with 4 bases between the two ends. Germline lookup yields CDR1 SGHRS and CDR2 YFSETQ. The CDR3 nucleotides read TGCGCCAGCAGCTTGGATCGGACCCAGTACTTC. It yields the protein CASSLDRTQYF.

The CDR3 DNA reads as TGTGCCATCAGTGAGTCACGTCGAGGAGAGACCCAGTACTTC. Protein product: CAISESRRGETQYF. The chain couples TRBV10-3 to TRBJ2-5; D remains unclear. V was clipped by 0 bases and J by 4 bases, with 9 bases between them. CDR1 is ENHRY and CDR2 is SYGVKD in the germline V gene. The CDR3 contains 14 residues.

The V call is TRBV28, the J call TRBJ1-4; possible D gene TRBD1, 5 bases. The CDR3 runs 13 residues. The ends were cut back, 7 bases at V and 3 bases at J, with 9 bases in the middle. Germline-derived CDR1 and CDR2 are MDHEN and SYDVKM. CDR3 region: CASIGTSNEKLFF. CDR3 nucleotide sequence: TGTGCCAGCATCGGGACCTCTAATGAAAAACTGTTTTTT.

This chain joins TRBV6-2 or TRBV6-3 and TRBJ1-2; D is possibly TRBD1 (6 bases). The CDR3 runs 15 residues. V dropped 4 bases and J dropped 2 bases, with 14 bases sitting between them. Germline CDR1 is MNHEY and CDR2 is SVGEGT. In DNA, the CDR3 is TGTGCCAGCAGTTCATACAGGGTGTCAAACTATGGCTACACCTTC. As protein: CASSSYRVSNYGYTF.

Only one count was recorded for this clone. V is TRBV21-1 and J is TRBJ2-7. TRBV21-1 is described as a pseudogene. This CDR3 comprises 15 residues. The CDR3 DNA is TGTGCCAGCAGCAAAAGGGGGGCGGAGGACCACGAGCAGTACTTC. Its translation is CASSKRGAEDHEQYF.

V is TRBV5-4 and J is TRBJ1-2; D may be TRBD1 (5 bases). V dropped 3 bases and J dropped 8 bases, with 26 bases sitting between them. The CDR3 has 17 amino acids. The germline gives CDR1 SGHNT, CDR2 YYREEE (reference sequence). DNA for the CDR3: TGTGCCAGCAGCTCGCCAACAGGTCAGGACCCTCTAGCCGGCTACACCTTC. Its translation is CASSSPTGQDPLAGYTF.

In DNA, the CDR3 is TGTGCCAGCACCATAAGTCGGACAGGGGGCTATGGCTACACCTTC. Amino acid sequence: CASTISRTGGYGYTF. V gene TRBV9 combines with J gene TRBJ1-2, with TRBD1 matching over 10 bases. V shed 6 bases and J 4 bases; nucleotides not matched to a gene: 9. The germline CDR1 and CDR2 sequences are SGDLS and YYNGEE. The CDR3 sequence is 15 residues long.

DNA of the CDR3: TGCGCCAGCTACCGCGACTCCTACGAGCAGTACTTC. Translation: CASYRDSYEQYF. The chain couples TRBV5-1 to TRBJ2-7; no reliable D call. The CDR3 is 12 residues long. V lost 7 bases to trimming and J lost 0 bases, with 8 bases between them. Germline values: CDR1 SGHRS, CDR2 YFSETQ.

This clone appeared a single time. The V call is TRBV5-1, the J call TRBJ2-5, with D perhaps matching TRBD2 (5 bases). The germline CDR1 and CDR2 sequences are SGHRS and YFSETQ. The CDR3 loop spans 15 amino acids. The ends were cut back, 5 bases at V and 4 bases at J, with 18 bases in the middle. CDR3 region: CASSSTISGTETQYF. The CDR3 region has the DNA TGCGCCAGCAGTTCGACTATCAGCGGAACAGAGACCCAGTACTTC.

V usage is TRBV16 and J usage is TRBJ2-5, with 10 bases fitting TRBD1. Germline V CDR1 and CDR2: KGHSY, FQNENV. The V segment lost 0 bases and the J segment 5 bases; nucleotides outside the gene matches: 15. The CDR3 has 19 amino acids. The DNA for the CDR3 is TGTGCCAGCAGCCAATCGGGTCTGGGACAGGGGTGGAAGCAGGAGACCCAGTACTTC. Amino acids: CASSQSGLGQGWKQETQYF.

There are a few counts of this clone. The CDR3 region has the DNA TGTGCCAGCAGCCAACACCGCCGGGACTATCAAGAGACCCAGTACTTC. It is translated as CASSQHRRDYQETQYF. The chain uses TRBV4-2 and TRBJ2-5, with 7 positions matching TRBD2. This CDR3 contains 16 residues. V shed 2 bases, J shed 2 bases, and the junction held 8 bases outside the gene matches. Per the germline V gene, CDR1 is LGHNA and CDR2 is YNFKEQ.

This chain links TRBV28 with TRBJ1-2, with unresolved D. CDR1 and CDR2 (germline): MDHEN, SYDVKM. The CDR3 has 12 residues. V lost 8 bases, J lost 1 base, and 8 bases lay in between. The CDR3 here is CASLAGNYGYTF. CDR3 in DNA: TGTGCCAGCCTCGCCGGTAACTATGGCTACACCTTC.

CDR3 in amino acids: CASSEGSRGSNEKLFF. CDR3 in DNA: TGTGCCAGCAGTGAAGGATCCAGGGGTTCTAATGAAAAACTGTTTTTT. The V call is TRBV9, the J call TRBJ1-4; D may be TRBD1 (6 bases). The V and J ends lost 5 bases and 3 bases respectively, with 17 bases between them. The CDR3 totals 16 residues. CDR1 and CDR2 from the germline V gene are SGDLS and YYNGEE.

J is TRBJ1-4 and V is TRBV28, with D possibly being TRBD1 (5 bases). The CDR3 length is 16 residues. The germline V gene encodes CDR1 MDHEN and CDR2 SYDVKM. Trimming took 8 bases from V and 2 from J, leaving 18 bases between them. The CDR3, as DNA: TGTGCCAGCCAATTAGGGGCCAGGCGGACTAATGAAAAACTGTTTTTT. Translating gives CASQLGARRTNEKLFF.

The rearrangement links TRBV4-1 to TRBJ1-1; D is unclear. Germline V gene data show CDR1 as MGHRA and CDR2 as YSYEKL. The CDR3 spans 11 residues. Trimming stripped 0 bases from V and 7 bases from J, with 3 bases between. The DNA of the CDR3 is TGCGCCAGCAGCCAAGACAGTGAAGCTTTCTTT. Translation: CASSQDSEAFF.

DNA for the CDR3: TGTGCCAGCAGCGCGACAGGCGGGGACACCATATATTTT. Translated: CASSATGGDTIYF. This sequence joins TRBV5-4 and TRBJ1-3; D is perhaps TRBD1 (6 bases). Germline loops: CDR1 SGHNT, CDR2 YYREEE (reference sequence). This CDR3 is 13 amino acids long. Trimming stripped 4 bases from V and 8 bases from J, with 13 bases between.

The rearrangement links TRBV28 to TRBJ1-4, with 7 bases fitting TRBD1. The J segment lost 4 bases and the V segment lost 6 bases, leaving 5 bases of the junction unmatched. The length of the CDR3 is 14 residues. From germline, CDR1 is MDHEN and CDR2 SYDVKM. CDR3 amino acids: CASSPGTDNEKLFF. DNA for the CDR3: TGTGCCAGCAGCCCCGGGACAGATAATGAAAAACTGTTTTTT.

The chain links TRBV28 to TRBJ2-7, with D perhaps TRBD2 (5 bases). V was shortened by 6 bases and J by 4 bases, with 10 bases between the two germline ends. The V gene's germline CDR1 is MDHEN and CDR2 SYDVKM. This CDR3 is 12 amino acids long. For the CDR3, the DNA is TGTGCCAGCAGCCAATCGGGGTACGAGCAGTACTTC. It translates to CASSQSGYEQYF.

CDR3 nucleotide sequence: TGTGCCAGCAGCGTAGGACACATAGCCTACGAGCAGTACTTC. It yields the protein CASSVGHIAYEQYF. The gene calls are TRBV9 and TRBJ2-7; D gene unclear. The ends were cut back, 0 bases at V and 2 bases at J, with 9 bases in the middle. Germline assignment: CDR1 SGDLS and CDR2 YYNGEE. The CDR3 has 14 residues.

The CDR3 DNA reads as TGTGCCAGCAGCCCCCCTTTGGCCGGTAGCTACGAGCAGTACTTC. Amino acid sequence: CASSPPLAGSYEQYF. V usage is TRBV7-9 and J usage is TRBJ2-7; D gene unclear. The CDR3 has 15 amino acids. Between the trimmed V and J ends, which lost 5 bases and 3 bases, there was a span of 17 bases. Germline CDR1 SEHNR, CDR2 FQNEAQ (reference sequence).

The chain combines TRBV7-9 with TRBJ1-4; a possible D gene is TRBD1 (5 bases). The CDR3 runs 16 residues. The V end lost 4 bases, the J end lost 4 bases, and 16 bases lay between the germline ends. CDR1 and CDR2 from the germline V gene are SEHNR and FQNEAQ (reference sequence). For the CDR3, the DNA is TGTGCCAGCAGCTCCCCCGGGGCCGCCGATAATGAAAAACTGTTTTTT. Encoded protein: CASSSPGAADNEKLFF.

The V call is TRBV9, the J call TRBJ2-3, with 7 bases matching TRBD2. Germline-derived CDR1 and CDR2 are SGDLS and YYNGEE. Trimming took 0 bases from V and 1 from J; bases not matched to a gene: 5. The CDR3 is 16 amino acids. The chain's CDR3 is CASSVVGGDGTDTQYF. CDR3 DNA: TGTGCCAGCAGCGTAGTTGGGGGGGACGGCACAGATACGCAGTATTTT.

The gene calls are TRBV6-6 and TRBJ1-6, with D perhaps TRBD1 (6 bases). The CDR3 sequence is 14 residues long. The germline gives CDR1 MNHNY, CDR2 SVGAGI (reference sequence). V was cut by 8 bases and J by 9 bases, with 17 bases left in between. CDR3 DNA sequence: TGTGCCAGCGTATCCCAGGGGAGTCTTTCACCCCTCCACTTT. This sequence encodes CASVSQGSLSPLHF.

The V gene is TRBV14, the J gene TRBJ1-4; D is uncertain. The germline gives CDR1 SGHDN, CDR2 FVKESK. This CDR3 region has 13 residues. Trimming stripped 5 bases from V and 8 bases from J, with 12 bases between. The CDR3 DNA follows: TGTGCCAGCAGCGCCGAGCCGTACGAAAAACTGTTTTTT. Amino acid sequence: CASSAEPYEKLFF.

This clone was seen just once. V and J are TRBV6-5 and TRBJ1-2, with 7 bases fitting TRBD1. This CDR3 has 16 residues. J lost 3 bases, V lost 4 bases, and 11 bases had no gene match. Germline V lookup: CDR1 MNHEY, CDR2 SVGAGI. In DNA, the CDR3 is TGTGCCAGCAGTTCCGGGTGGGGACAGTCCGACTATGGCTACACCTTC. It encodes CASSSGWGQSDYGYTF.

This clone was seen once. The CDR3 DNA reads as TGTGCCACCAGCAGAGACTACCTAAGCACAGATACGCAGTATTTT. Translated: CATSRDYLSTDTQYF. The chain combines TRBV15 with TRBJ2-3; no definite D call. The CDR3 contains 15 residues. Germline V gives CDR1 LNHNV, CDR2 YYDKDF (reference sequence). Trimming left V 0 bases short and J 0 bases short, with 7 bases between.

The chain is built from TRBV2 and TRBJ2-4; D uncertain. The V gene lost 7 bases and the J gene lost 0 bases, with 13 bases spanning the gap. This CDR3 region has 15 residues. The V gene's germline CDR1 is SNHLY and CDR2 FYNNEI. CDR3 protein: CASILEPLAKNIQYF. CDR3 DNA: TGTGCCAGCATCCTGGAACCCTTAGCCAAAAACATTCAGTACTTC.

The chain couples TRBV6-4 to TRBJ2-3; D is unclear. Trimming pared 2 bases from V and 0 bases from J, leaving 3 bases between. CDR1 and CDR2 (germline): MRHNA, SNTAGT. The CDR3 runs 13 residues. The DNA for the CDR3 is TGTGCCAGCAGTGACGGGAGCACAGATACGCAGTATTTT. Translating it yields CASSDGSTDTQYF.

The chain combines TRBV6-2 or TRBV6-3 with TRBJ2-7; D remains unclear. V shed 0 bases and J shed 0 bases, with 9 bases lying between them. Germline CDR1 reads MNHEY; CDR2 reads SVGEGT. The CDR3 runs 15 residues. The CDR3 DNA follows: TGTGCCAGCAGTTACTCTCGCGGAGCCTCCTACGAGCAGTACTTC. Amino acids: CASSYSRGASYEQYF.